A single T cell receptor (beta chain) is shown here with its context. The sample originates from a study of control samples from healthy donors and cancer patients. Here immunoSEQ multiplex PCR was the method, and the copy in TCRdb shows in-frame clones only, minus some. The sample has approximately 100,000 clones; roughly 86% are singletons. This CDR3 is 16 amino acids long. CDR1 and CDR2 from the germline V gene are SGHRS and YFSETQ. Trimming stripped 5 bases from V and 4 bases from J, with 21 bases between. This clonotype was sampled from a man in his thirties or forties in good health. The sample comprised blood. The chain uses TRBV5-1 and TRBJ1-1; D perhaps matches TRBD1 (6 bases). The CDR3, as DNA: TGCGCCAGCAGTAACCTACCAGGGGCCGGGTTCACTGAAGCTTTCTTT. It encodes CASSNLPGAGFTEAFF.